This T cell receptor (beta chain) was identified during a study of early stage breast cancer tumors. For the study at large: Of around 15 invasive breast tumors, twelve were hormone receptor-positive, HER2-negative.

The CDR3 has 13 amino acids. CDR1 and CDR2 (germline): ENHRY, SYGVKD. The V and J ends lost 2 bases and 3 bases respectively, with 8 bases between them. This clone was recorded once. Antigen: not known. Study conclusions and caveats: Blood repertoires resembled normal breast more than tumor.

Using immunoSEQ multiplex PCR, the repertoire was profiled, and TCRdb retains in-frame clones only, with some absent. The table has about 53,000 clones, just over 90% seen once. The chain uses TRBV10-3 and TRBJ2-7, with D tentatively TRBD2 (6 bases). What was sequenced was blood. This TCR was sampled from a person aged 65 to 85 with breast cancer. The CDR3 is CAISEIGGYEQYF. The CDR3 nucleotides read TGTGCCATCAGTGAGATCGGGGGCTACGAGCAGTACTTC.